The source of this T cell receptor (beta chain) is a study of blood T cell repertoires in COVID-19. Looking at the study overall: The analysed material was cDNA or gDNA that came from T cells, B-cell-depleted T cells, or PBMCs.

The CDR3 spans 17 residues. CDR1 SGHTA and CDR2 FQGNSA come from the germline V gene. The V and J ends lost 7 bases and 4 bases, in that order; junction bases with no gene match: 14. Study processing details: Using reference gene primer amplification, nucleated cell counts were estimated. TCRdb's table, derived via immunoSEQ multiplex PCR, lists solely in-frame clones and lacks some. The D gene and trimming were derived from the DNA, and the V and J assignments and clone size from that table. This table holds roughly 150,000 clones, 75% to 90% found once. This clone is a singleton in its sample. Sequenced: peripheral blood. This clonotype was obtained from a woman in her fifties or sixties with active COVID-19. V is TRBV7-2 and J is TRBJ2-3; 10 nucleotides line up with TRBD2. As DNA, the CDR3 is TGTGCCAGCAACACACCCCCGGGGCTAGCGGGAGCAGATACGCAGTATTTT. Encoded protein: CASNTPPGLAGADTQYF.